This T cell receptor (beta chain) is drawn from a study of blood T cell repertoires in COVID-19. On the study more broadly: The United States, Italy and Spain were the sources of the acute and convalescent COVID-19 samples.

In this sample, this clone turned up a few times. Study processing details: Estimation of nucleated cell counts was performed using reference gene primer amplification. Assay used: immunoSEQ multiplex PCR; TCRdb lists only in-frame clones, some missing. D and trimming come from the DNA, and the V and J calls and clone size come from that table. The table lists some 180,000 clones, around 89% of them singletons, with around 2.1% in the top ten. Germline lookup yields CDR1 SQVTM and CDR2 ANQGSEA. CDR3 length: 13 residues. V lost 3 bases and J lost 3, with 11 bases in between. Specimen: peripheral blood. The source of this sequence is a man in his fifties or sixties who had recovered from COVID-19. The chain employs TRBV29-1 and TRBJ1-2, with D perhaps matching TRBD1 (6 bases). CDR3 amino acids: CSVENRVDYGYTF. DNA for the CDR3: TGCAGCGTTGAGAACAGGGTCGACTATGGCTACACCTTC.